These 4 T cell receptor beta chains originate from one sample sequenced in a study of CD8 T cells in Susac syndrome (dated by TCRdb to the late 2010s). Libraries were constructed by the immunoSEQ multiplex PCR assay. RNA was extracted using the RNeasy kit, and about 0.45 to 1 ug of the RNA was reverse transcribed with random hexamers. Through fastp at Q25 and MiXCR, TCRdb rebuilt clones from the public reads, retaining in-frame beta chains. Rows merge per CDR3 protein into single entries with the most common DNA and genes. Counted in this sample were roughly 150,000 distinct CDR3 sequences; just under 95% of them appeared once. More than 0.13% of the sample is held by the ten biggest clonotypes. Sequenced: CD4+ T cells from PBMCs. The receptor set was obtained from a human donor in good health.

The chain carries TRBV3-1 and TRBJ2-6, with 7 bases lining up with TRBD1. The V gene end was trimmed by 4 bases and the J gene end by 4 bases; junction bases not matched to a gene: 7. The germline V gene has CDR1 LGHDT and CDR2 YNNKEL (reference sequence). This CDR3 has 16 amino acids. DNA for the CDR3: TGTGCCAGCAGCCGCCTAGGGGGACAGGGGGCCAACGTCCTGACTTTC. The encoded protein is CASSRLGGQGANVLTF.

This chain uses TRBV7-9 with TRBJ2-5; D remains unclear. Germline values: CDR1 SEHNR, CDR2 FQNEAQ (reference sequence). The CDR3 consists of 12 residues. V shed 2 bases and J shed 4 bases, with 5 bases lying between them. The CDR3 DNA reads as TGTGCCAGCAGCTTAAGCTTAGAGACCCAGTACTTC. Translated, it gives CASSLSLETQYF.

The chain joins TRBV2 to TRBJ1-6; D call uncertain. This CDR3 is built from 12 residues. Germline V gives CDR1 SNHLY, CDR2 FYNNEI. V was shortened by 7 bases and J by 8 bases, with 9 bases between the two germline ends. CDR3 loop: CASKGGDSPLHF. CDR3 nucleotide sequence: TGTGCCAGCAAGGGCGGTGATTCACCCCTCCACTTT.

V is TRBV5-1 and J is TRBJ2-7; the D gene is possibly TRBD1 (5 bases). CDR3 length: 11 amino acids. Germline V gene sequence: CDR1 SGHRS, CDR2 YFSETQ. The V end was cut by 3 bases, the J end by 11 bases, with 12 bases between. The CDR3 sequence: CASSSSGREYF. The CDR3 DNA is TGCGCCAGCAGCTCCTCGGGCAGGGAGTACTTC.